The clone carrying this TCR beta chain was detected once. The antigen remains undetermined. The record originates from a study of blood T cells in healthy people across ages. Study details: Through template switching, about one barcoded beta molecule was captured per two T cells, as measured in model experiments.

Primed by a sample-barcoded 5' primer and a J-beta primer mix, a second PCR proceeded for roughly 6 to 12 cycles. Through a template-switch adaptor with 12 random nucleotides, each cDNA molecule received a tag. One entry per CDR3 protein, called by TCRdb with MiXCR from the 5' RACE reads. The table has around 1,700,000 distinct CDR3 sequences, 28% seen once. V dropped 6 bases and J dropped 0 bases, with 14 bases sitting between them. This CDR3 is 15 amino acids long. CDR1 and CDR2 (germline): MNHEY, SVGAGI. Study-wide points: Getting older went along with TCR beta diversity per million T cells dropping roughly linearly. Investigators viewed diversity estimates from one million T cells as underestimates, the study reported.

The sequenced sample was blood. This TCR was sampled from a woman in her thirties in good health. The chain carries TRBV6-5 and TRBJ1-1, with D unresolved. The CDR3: CASSPARILNTEAFF. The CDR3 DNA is TGTGCCAGCAGCCCTGCTAGGATTTTGAACACTGAAGCTTTCTTT.